This T cell receptor (beta chain) was identified during a study of blood T cell repertoires in COVID-19. The table came from immunoSEQ multiplex PCR; TCRdb's copy has only in-frame clones and leaves some out. The top ten clones hold about 4.2% of a sample with over 45,000 clones, 90% of them seen once. There are 14 residues in the CDR3. The V segment lost 0 bases and the J segment 4 bases; nucleotides outside the gene matches: 2. In germline, CDR1 is SGHRS, CDR2 YFSETQ. The specimen sequenced was peripheral blood. The rearrangement joins TRBV5-1 to TRBJ2-7; TRBD2 matches at 9 bases. The TCR comes from a middle-aged man with acute or convalescent COVID-19. CDR3: CASSLGLADYEQYF. Written as DNA, the CDR3 is TGCGCCAGCAGCTTGGGACTAGCGGATTACGAGCAGTACTTC.